These 5 T cell receptor beta chains came from one sample sequenced in a study of shared clonotypes between healthy human individuals. Assay: immunoSEQ multiplex PCR; the TCRdb copy retains only in-frame clones and omits some. The profile shows under 2,500,000 clones, approximately 94% of them singletons. Input material: naive CD4+ T cells sorted from blood. The subset was: CD45RA+ positively selected. Receptors were obtained from a man between 18 and 29 years old in good health.

V is TRBV5-4 and J is TRBJ2-7; TRBD1 might be the D (5 bases). The CDR3 has 16 amino acids. V dropped 5 bases and J dropped 0 bases, with 18 bases sitting between them. CDR1 and CDR2 from the germline V gene are SGHNT and YYREEE (reference sequence). Written as DNA, the CDR3 is TGTGCCAGCAGTCCCGCAGGGAACACCCTCTCCTACGAGCAGTACTTC. It encodes CASSPAGNTLSYEQYF.

Note on this clone: An end of the junction does not agree with germline; a read error may underlie this. This chain connects TRBV7-7 to TRBJ2-5, with D perhaps TRBD1 (5 bases). CDR1 and CDR2 (germline): SSHAT, FNYEAQ (reference sequence). This CDR3 region has 14 residues. Written as DNA, the CDR3 is TGTGCTAGCAGCTGGACACCTTCCGGGGAGACCCAGTACTTC. Its translation: CASSWTPSGETQYF.

The V call is TRBV10-3, the J call TRBJ2-3, with 12 bases lining up with TRBD2. V lost 6 bases and J lost 0; bases outside the gene matches: 4. The CDR3 extends over 16 amino acids. Germline-derived CDR1 and CDR2 are ENHRY and SYGVKD. The DNA for the CDR3 is TGTGCCATCAGGGAGGGACTAGCGGGTAGCACAGATACGCAGTATTTT. This gives the protein CAIREGLAGSTDTQYF.

The chain carries TRBV25-1 and TRBJ2-1; TRBD2 is a possible D gene (5 bases). This CDR3 is 17 amino acids long. Trimming shortened V by 0 bases and J by 0 bases, and 12 bases separated the two germline ends. Germline-derived CDR1 and CDR2 are MGHDK and SYGVNS. CDR3 amino acids: CASSEYTGLSSYNEQFF. For the CDR3, the DNA is TGTGCCAGCAGTGAATATACGGGGTTGAGCTCCTACAATGAGCAGTTCTTC.

This chain links TRBV9 with TRBJ2-3, with 13 bases identical to TRBD2. Per germline, CDR1 SGDLS and CDR2 YYNGEE. V lost 3 bases, J lost 4 bases, and 5 bases stayed unmatched. CDR3 length: 16 amino acids. Here the CDR3 reads CASSARLAGGSDTQYF. CDR3 nucleotide sequence: TGTGCCAGCAGCGCCCGACTAGCGGGAGGATCAGATACGCAGTATTTT. Full variable domain (rest looked up from reference TRBV9 and TRBJ2-3): DSGVTQTPKHLITATGQRVTLRCSPRSGDLSVYWYQQSLDQGLQFLIQYYNGEERAKGNILERFSAQQFPDLHSELNLSSLELGDSALYFCASSARLAGGSDTQYFGPGTRLTVL.